This T cell receptor (beta chain) was profiled in a study of blood T cell repertoires in COVID-19. Study summary: Acute-phase and convalescent COVID-19 samples originated in the United States, Italy and Spain. T cells, B-cell-depleted T cells, or PBMCs supplied cDNA or gDNA.

Per the authors' pipeline: Reference gene primer amplification gave estimated nucleated cell counts. The protocol was immunoSEQ multiplex PCR, while the TCRdb copy is restricted to in-frame clones and leaves out a portion. That table furnishes V, J and clone size, whereas the DNA furnished D and trimming. Among approximately 270,000 clones listed, 86% were seen once. Per germline, CDR1 SGDLS and CDR2 YYNGEE. The CDR3 totals 13 residues. Trimming removed 3 bases from V and 4 bases from J, with 7 bases in between. This clone was seen a single time. The chain has TRBV9 and TRBJ1-4; D is unresolved. The source is a man in his forties with active or convalescent COVID-19. The specimen was peripheral blood. The CDR3 DNA sequence: TGTGCCAGCAGCGGAGATTTTAATGAAAAACTGTTTTTT. It yields the protein CASSGDFNEKLFF.